This T cell receptor (beta chain) derives from a study of long-term antiretroviral therapy in people with HIV. Study results and caveats: Before ART, certain clones expanded, and these dominated the repertoire at all time points. ART adherence, viral resistance and therapy changes were not recorded.

With survey level as its setting, the immunoSEQ assay was v3.0. Clones were read by immunoSEQ multiplex PCR, and TCRdb kept only the in-frame ones, dropping some. The data show around 40,000 clones, roughly 86% seen once. About this clone itself: Its antigen is not known.

Post-ART PBMC samples numbered at least two per donor, and pre-ART ones at least one. Every participant with HIV received treatment in the United States. Germline V lookup: CDR1 SGDLS, CDR2 YYNGEE. Trimming took off 0 bases at V and 0 bases at J, with 13 bases between the two ends. This CDR3 is built from 18 residues. This specimen consisted of unsorted PBMCs, obtained 0.1 years before starting antiretroviral therapy. The V gene is TRBV9, the J gene TRBJ2-6, with D possibly matching TRBD2 (5 bases). This sequence originates from a woman aged 45 to 65 with HIV. The CDR3 nucleotides are TGTGCCAGCAGCGTAGGACTCGTCGGGAACTCTGGGGCCAACGTCCTGACTTTC. Translating it yields CASSVGLVGNSGANVLTF.